These T cell receptor beta chains were read from a single sample in a study of CD8 T cells in Susac syndrome. TCRdb re-called the immunoSEQ multiplex PCR reads with MiXCR, one entry per CDR3 protein. This sample has about 130,000 distinct CDR3 sequences, with about 93% found just once. The sample comprised CD8+ T cells from PBMCs. The receptor set was obtained from a human donor with Susac syndrome. Each CDR3 is given with its conserved first and last residue. D genes are given only for firm matches. Rows may omit the clone size; those that give it use once, few, many or a size class.

V	D	size	J	CDR3	DNA
TRBV27	-	-	TRBJ1-1	CASSRTGRNTEAFF	TGTGCCAGCAGCCGGACGGGACGGAACACTGAAGCTTTCTTT
TRBV19	-	-	TRBJ1-2	CASSSVGGNGYTF	TGTGCCAGTAGTTCTGTGGGGGGTAATGGCTACACCTTC
TRBV7-6	TRBD2	-	TRBJ2-5	CASSPTGGAPETQYF	TGTGCCAGCAGCCCGACGGGAGGGGCACCTGAGACCCAGTACTTC
TRBV5-1	TRBD1	-	TRBJ1-2	CASSAWDRVNYGYTF	TGCGCCAGCAGCGCGTGGGACAGGGTAAACTATGGCTACACCTTC
TRBV20-1	TRBD1	-	TRBJ2-3	CSARGQGADTQYF	TGCAGTGCTAGGGGTCAGGGGGCAGATACGCAGTATTTT
TRBV29-1	-	-	TRBJ2-4	CSVEDRGWGVAKNIQYF	TGCAGCGTTGAAGATCGGGGGTGGGGAGTAGCCAAAAACATTCAGTACTTC
TRBV7-8	TRBD2	-	TRBJ2-5	CASSLGLADLQETQYF	TGTGCCAGCAGCTTAGGGCTAGCGGACCTCCAAGAGACCCAGTACTTC
TRBV9	TRBD2	-	TRBJ2-2	CASSGGTSIVDTGELFF	TGTGCCAGCAGCGGGGGGACTAGCATAGTCGACACCGGGGAGCTGTTTTTT
TRBV28	-	-	TRBJ1-1	CASSSTGFEAFF	TGTGCCAGCAGTTCAACCGGGTTTGAAGCTTTCTTT
TRBV7-9	-	-	TRBJ2-5	CASSPSMGGAGETQYF	TGTGCCAGCAGCCCATCGATGGGGGGCGCGGGAGAGACCCAGTACTTC
TRBV13	TRBD1	-	TRBJ1-1	CATGTGVNEAFF	TGTGCCACCGGGACAGGAGTGAATGAAGCTTTCTTT
TRBV12-3/TRBV12-4	TRBD1	-	TRBJ2-1	CASSYQGDEQFF	TGTGCCAGCAGTTACCAGGGGGATGAGCAGTTCTTC
TRBV27	-	-	TRBJ2-7	CASSSAEGFLYEQYF	TGTGCCAGCAGCTCCGCTGAGGGTTTTCTCTACGAGCAGTACTTC
TRBV20-1	-	once	TRBJ2-7	CSARAGNHEQYF	TGCAGTGCTAGGGCGGGTAACCACGAGCAGTACTTC
TRBV20-1	-	-	TRBJ2-1	CSATLPEQFF	TGCAGTGCCACCCTGCCAGAGCAGTTCTTC
TRBV3-1	-	-	TRBJ1-6	CASSQGVTSGRDLHSPLHF	TGTGCCAGCAGCCAAGGGGTTACATCTGGCCGGGACCTACACTCACCCCTCCACTTT
TRBV4-3	TRBD2	once	TRBJ2-7	CASSHGLADTYEQYF	TGCGCCAGCAGCCATGGACTAGCGGACACCTACGAGCAGTACTTC
TRBV9	-	-	TRBJ2-6	CASSSHTGPGANVLTF	TGTGCCAGCAGCTCCCACACGGGACCTGGGGCCAACGTCCTGACTTTC
TRBV4-3	-	-	TRBJ2-1	CASSQDGGLQAEQFF	TGCGCCAGCAGCCAGGACGGGGGCCTCCAGGCTGAGCAGTTCTTC
TRBV30	-	-	TRBJ1-2	CAWSGGVSGYTF	TGTGCCTGGAGTGGGGGGGTTTCTGGCTACACCTTC
TRBV9	-	-	TRBJ1-1	CASAGWNTEAFF	TGTGCCAGCGCCGGATGGAACACTGAAGCTTTCTTT
TRBV7-9	-	-	TRBJ2-1	CASSLRLWEQFF	TGTGCCAGCAGCTTACGGTTGTGGGAGCAGTTCTTC
TRBV5-1	TRBD2	-	TRBJ2-7	CASSLVQREAIDEQYF	TGCGCCAGCAGCTTGGTCCAGCGGGAGGCAATCGACGAGCAGTACTTC
TRBV9	TRBD1	-	TRBJ1-2	CASSRDRGDGYTF	TGTGCCAGCAGCAGGGACAGGGGGGACGGCTACACCTTC
TRBV28	TRBD1	once	TRBJ1-2	CASSIMGQPTNYGYTF	TGTGCCAGCAGTATCATGGGACAGCCGACTAACTATGGCTACACCTTC
TRBV5-6	-	-	TRBJ1-1	CASSLGGQDYPGTEAFF	TGTGCCAGCAGCTTGGGTGGGCAGGACTACCCGGGGACTGAAGCTTTCTTT
TRBV19	-	-	TRBJ2-7	CASSPLFAGAYEQYF	TGTGCCAGTAGTCCGTTGTTTGCAGGAGCCTACGAGCAGTACTTC
TRBV4-3	TRBD1	-	TRBJ1-1	CASSQDPTGVTVRGGAEAFF	TGCGCCAGCAGCCAAGATCCGACAGGGGTCACGGTGCGTGGGGGGGCTGAAGCTTTCTTT